This TCR beta chain was captured in a study of T cell responses to AZD1222 COVID-19 vaccine. Points from the study as a whole: Repertoires were obtained solely post-peak T cell response. The sample set comprised mostly white British donors with more females, and clonal diversity was possibly underestimated. Vaccination with two AZD1222 doses was followed by a rise in Spike-specific TCR breadth and depth.

Germline CDR1 MNHEY, CDR2 SVGAGI. The CDR3 covers 15 residues. Trimming removed 7 bases from V and 4 bases from J; junction bases left unmatched: 11. Samples with a second dose at about 4 or about 12 weeks were pooled together. Comment on this clone: The antigen is undetermined.

Sequencing was performed with immunoSEQ multiplex PCR; in TCRdb, only in-frame clones are kept and a portion is missing. The sample yields around 150,000 clones, around nine tenths seen once. The specimen was peripheral blood, collected 28 days after the second AZD1222 dose. The chain combines TRBV6-5 with TRBJ1-2; 8 nucleotides align to TRBD1. The TCR was taken from an adult who received the AZD1222 COVID-19 vaccine. CDR3 in amino acids: CASNMDRTGTYGYTF. DNA for the CDR3: TGTGCCAGCAACATGGACCGGACAGGGACCTATGGCTACACCTTC.